The rows below give T cell receptor beta chains drawn from one sample of a study of PD-1 blockade in classical Hodgkin lymphoma. Sequencing was performed with immunoSEQ multiplex PCR; in TCRdb, only in-frame clones are kept and a portion is missing. The table includes around 19,000 clones, 70% to 80% detected once. Sample: peripheral blood mononuclear cells (PBMCs), taken before the fourth cycle of nivolumab. The receptors derive from a human donor with classical Hodgkin lymphoma. CDR3s include the opening cysteine and the closing phenylalanine or tryptophan. A D gene is named only where the DNA matches it firmly. Clone size is stated in some rows and not others, as once, few, many or a class when expanded.

d_gene	abundance	j_gene	v_gene	CDR3nt	CDR3aa
TRBD1	.	TRBJ2-7	TRBV4-2	TGTGCCAGCAGCCAAGATTATAGACAGGGGGCACACGAGCAGTACTTC	CASSQDYRQGAHEQYF
.	once	TRBJ2-1	TRBV18	TGTGCCAGCTCACCAATGGGCAGGGACGGGCAGTTCTTC	CASSPMGRDGQFF
.	once	TRBJ2-5	TRBV5-1	TGCGCCAGCAGCTTGGCGGAAGAGACCCAGTACTTC	CASSLAEETQYF
.	.	TRBJ2-2	TRBV7-9	TGTGCCAGCAGCCCCACTTCGAACACCGGGGAGCTGTTTTTT	CASSPTSNTGELFF
.	.	TRBJ1-1	TRBV5-1	TGCGCCAGCAGCCAAGAGACCATGAACACTGAAGCTTTCTTT	CASSQETMNTEAFF
.	few	TRBJ2-5	TRBV27	TGTGCCAGCGGCGTGAAAGAGACCCAGTACTTC	CASGVKETQYF
.	few	TRBJ1-1	TRBV5-1	TGCGCCAGCAGCTTGGCAGGGAACACTGAAGCTTTCTTT	CASSLAGNTEAFF
.	.	TRBJ2-5	TRBV12-2	TGTGCAAGTCGCTTAGCGGCTAGGGGGCGAGAGACCCAGTACTTC	CASRLAARGRETQYF
TRBD1	.	TRBJ2-5	TRBV7-2	TGTGCCAGCAGCTTAGCGGGGACAGCCGGACAGACCCAGTACTTC	CASSLAGTAGQTQYF
TRBD2	few	TRBJ2-1	TRBV4-3	TGCGCCAGCAGCCAAGACAGACTAGCGGGGGGGGCTAATGAGCAGTTCTTC	CASSQDRLAGGANEQFF
.	.	TRBJ2-5	TRBV9	TGTGCCAGCAGCCAGGGAGGTGTAACGGAGACCCAGTACTTC	CASSQGGVTETQYF
.	.	TRBJ2-7	TRBV5-4	TGTGCCAGCAGCTTGGAGCAGGGCCCCTACGAGCAGTACTTC	CASSLEQGPYEQYF
.	few	TRBJ1-5	TRBV4-1	TGCGCCAGCAGCAGCGGCCGCGGGCCCCAGCATTTT	CASSSGRGPQHF
.	.	TRBJ2-1	TRBV5-1	TGCGCCAGCAGCTTGGCCGGGACTCGGGCCTACAATGAGCAGTTCTTC	CASSLAGTRAYNEQFF
.	.	TRBJ2-7	TRBV6-5	TGTGCCAGCAGTTACGTCCTGGGCAACGAGCAGTACTTC	CASSYVLGNEQYF
TRBD1	.	TRBJ2-1	TRBV4-2	TGTGCCAGCAGCCAATTTCGTCCGGGACAGGGTCGGGATGAGCAGTTCTTC	CASSQFRPGQGRDEQFF
TRBD2	.	TRBJ2-2	TRBV6-1	TGTGCCAGCAGTGAGTTAGCGGGAGGCGGTGGAAGCGCCGGGGAGCTGTTTTTT	CASSELAGGGGSAGELFF
TRBD1	once	TRBJ1-6	TRBV4-1	TGCGCCAGCAGCCAAACACAGGGGGACGACTCCTATAATTCACCCCTCCACTTT	CASSQTQGDDSYNSPLHF
.	.	TRBJ1-6	TRBV4-3	TGCGCCAGCAGCCAAGTAATTGGGTTGTCTAGGCAGGAGAATTCACCCCTCCACTTT	CASSQVIGLSRQENSPLHF
TRBD2	.	TRBJ2-1	TRBV14	TGTGCCAGCAGCCCGCTACTAGCGGGAGGATCCTACAATGAGCAGTTCTTC	CASSPLLAGGSYNEQFF
.	.	TRBJ1-3	TRBV18	TGTGCCAGCTCACCCAGGACTTCCTCTGGAAACACCATATATTTT	CASSPRTSSGNTIYF
TRBD1	.	TRBJ2-5	TRBV2	TGTGCCAGCAGGGGGAGACAGGGGGCAACGGTGACCCAGTACTTC	CASRGRQGATVTQYF
TRBD2	.	TRBJ2-2	TRBV7-8	TGTGCCAGCAGCTTAGCGCGTCGGGGGGTTTGGACCGGGGAGCTGTTTTTT	CASSLARRGVWTGELFF
TRBD1	.	TRBJ1-1	TRBV19	TGTGCCAGTATGGAGGACAGGGGATCCACTGAAGCTTTCTTT	CASMEDRGSTEAFF
TRBD2	.	TRBJ2-1	TRBV5-1	TGCGCCAGCAGCCCCGGGACTAGCGGGAGTAATGAGCAGTTCTTC	CASSPGTSGSNEQFF
.	.	TRBJ2-2	TRBV5-4	TGTGCCAGCCCCGGGGGAAAAAGGTCGAACACCGGGGAGCTGTTTTTT	CASPGGKRSNTGELFF
TRBD2	few	TRBJ2-3	TRBV7-2	TGTGCCAGCAGCTTAGACCTGCCGACTAGCGGGAGGAGCACAGATACGCAGTATTTT	CASSLDLPTSGRSTDTQYF
.	.	TRBJ2-1	TRBV4-1	TGCGCCAGCAGCCAAGAAAAGAGGCCCAGGCAGGGAAGCTACCGGGGAATCAATGAGCAGTTCTTC	CASSQEKRPRQGSYRGINEQFF
TRBD2	.	TRBJ2-7	TRBV7-2	TGTGCCAGCAGCTCCCTGGGACTAGCGGGAGGTTTCGAGCAGTACTTC	CASSSLGLAGGFEQYF
.	.	TRBJ2-7	TRBV2	TGTGCCAGCAGGACATCGGCGGGGACATTATTC	CASRTSAGTLF
TRBD1	few	TRBJ1-2	TRBV19	TGTGCCAGTAGTATAGCGGACAGGGCTGGCTACACCTTC	CASSIADRAGYTF
.	.	TRBJ2-3	TRBV19	TGTGCCAGTAGAAGTCTCAGCACAGATACGCAGTATTTT	CASRSLSTDTQYF
.	few	TRBJ2-3	TRBV19	TGTGCCAGTAGTATCATGGCTAGCTGGACAGATACGCAGTATTTT	CASSIMASWTDTQYF
TRBD2	.	TRBJ2-2	TRBV5-4	TGTGCCAGCAGCATTAGCGGGGGGGTCGACGGGGAGCTGTTTTTT	CASSISGGVDGELFF